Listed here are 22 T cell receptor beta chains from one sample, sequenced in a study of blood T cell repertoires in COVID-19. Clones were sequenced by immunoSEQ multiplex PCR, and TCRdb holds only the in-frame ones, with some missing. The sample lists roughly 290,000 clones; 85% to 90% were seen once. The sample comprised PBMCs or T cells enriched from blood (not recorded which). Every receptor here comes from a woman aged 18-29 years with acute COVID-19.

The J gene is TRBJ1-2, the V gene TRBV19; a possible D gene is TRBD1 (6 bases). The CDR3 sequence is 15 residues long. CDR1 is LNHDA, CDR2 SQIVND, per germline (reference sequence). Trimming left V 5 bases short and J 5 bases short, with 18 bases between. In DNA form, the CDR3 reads TGTGCCAGTAGTGCTACAGGGTTAGTATGGTATGGCTACACCTTC. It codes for CASSATGLVWYGYTF.

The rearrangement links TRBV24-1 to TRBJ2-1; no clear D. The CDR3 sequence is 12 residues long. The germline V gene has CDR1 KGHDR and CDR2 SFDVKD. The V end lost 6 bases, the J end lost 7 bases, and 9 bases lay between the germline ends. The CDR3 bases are TGTGCCACCAGTAGAACAAAAAATGAGCAGTTCTTC. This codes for CATSRTKNEQFF.

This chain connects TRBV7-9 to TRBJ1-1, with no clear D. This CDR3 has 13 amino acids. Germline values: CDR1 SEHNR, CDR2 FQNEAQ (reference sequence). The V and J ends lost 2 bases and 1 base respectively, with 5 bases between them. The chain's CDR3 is CASSLSGNTEAFF. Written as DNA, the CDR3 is TGTGCCAGCAGCTTATCCGGGAACACTGAAGCTTTCTTT. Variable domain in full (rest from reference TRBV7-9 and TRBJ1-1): DTGVSQNPRHKITKRGQNVTFRCDPISEHNRLYWYRQTLGQGPEFLTYFQNEAQLEKSRLLSDRFSAERPKGSFSTLEIQRTEQGDSAMYLCASSLSGNTEAFFGQGTRLTVV.

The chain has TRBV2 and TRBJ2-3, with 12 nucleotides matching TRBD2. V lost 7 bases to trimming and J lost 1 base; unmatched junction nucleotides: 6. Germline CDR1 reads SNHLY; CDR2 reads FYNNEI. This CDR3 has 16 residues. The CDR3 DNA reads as TGTGCCAGCACCCTCCCTAGCGGGAGGGGCACAGATACGCAGTATTTT. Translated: CASTLPSGRGTDTQYF.

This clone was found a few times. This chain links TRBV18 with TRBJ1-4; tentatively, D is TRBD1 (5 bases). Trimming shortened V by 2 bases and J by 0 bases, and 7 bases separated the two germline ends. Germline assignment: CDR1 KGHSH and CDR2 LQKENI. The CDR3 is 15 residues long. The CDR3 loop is CASSPGAATNEKLFF. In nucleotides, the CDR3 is TGTGCCAGCTCACCAGGGGCCGCAACTAATGAAAAACTGTTTTTT.

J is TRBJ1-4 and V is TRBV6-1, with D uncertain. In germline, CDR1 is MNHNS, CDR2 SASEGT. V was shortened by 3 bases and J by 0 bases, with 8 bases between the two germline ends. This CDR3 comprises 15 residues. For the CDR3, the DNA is TGTGCCAGCAGTGACCGACGGGCAACTAATGAAAAACTGTTTTTT. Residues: CASSDRRATNEKLFF.

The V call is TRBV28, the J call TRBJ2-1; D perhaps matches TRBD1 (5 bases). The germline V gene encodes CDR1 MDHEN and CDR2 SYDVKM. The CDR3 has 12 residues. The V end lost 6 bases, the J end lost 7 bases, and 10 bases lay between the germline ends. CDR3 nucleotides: TGTGCCAGCAGCCCCCCAGGGAATGAGCAGTTCTTC. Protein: CASSPPGNEQFF.

This CDR3 is CASSQTQGGHSYEQYF. The CDR3 nucleotides read TGCGCCAGCAGCCAGACACAGGGAGGGCACTCCTACGAGCAGTACTTC. This rearrangement joins TRBV5-1 to TRBJ2-7; D is perhaps TRBD2 (7 bases). The V end was cut by 4 bases, the J end by 0 bases, with 17 bases between. CDR1 is SGHRS, CDR2 YFSETQ, per germline. The CDR3 loop spans 16 amino acids.

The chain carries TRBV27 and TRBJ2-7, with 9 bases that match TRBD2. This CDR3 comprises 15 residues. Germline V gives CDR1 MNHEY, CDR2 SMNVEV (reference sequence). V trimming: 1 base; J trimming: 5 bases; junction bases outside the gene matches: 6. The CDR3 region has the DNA TGTGCCAGCAGTTTATGGAGGCGGGAGGGCCACGAGCAGTACTTC. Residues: CASSLWRREGHEQYF.

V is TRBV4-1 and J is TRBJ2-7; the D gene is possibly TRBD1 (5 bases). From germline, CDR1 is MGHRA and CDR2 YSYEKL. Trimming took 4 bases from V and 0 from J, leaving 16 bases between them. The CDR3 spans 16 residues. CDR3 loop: CASSPLLQGSSYEQYF. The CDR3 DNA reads TGCGCCAGCAGCCCACTACTGCAGGGTAGCTCCTACGAGCAGTACTTC.

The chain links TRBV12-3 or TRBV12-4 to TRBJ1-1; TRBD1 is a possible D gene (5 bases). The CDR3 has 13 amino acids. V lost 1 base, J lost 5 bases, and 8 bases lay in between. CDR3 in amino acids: CASSLVGGTEAFF. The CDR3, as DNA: TGTGCCAGCAGTTTAGTGGGGGGAACTGAAGCTTTCTTT.

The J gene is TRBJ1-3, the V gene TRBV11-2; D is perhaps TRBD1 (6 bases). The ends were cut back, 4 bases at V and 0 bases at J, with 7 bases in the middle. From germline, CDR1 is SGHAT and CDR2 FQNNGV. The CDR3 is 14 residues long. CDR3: CASSSGDSGNTIYF. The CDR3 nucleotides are TGTGCCAGCAGCTCAGGGGACTCTGGAAACACCATATATTTT.

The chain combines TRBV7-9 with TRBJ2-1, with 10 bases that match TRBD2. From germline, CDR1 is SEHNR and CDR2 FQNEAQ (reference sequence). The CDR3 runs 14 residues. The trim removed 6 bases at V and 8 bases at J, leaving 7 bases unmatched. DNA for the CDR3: TGTGCCAGCAGTTCTAGCGGGAGTGGCTATGAGCAGTTCTTC. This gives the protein CASSSSGSGYEQFF.

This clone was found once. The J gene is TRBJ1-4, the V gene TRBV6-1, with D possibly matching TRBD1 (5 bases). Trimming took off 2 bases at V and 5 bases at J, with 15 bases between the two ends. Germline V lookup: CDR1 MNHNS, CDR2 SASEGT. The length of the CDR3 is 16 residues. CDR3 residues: CASSERGGSGNEKLFF. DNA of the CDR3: TGTGCCAGCAGTGAACGCGGGGGGTCGGGGAATGAAAAACTGTTTTTT.

CDR3 sequence reads: CASSQDGGGETQYF. In DNA form, the CDR3 reads TGCGCCAGCAGCCAAGATGGGGGCGGAGAGACCCAGTACTTC. The chain uses TRBV4-1 and TRBJ2-5; weak D call: TRBD1 (6 bases). The CDR3 covers 14 residues. The germline V gene encodes CDR1 MGHRA and CDR2 YSYEKL. V gave up 0 bases and J gave up 4 bases, with 9 bases separating them.

The CDR3 DNA is TGTGCCACTTGGGCCGGGGGGACCTACAATGAGCAGTTCTTC. Its protein is CATWAGGTYNEQFF. This sequence joins TRBV15 and TRBJ2-1; TRBD2 aligns across 7 bases. The V and J ends lost 9 bases and 2 bases, in that order; junction bases with no gene match: 7. Germline CDR1 is LNHNV and CDR2 is YYDKDF (reference sequence). This CDR3 has 14 amino acids.

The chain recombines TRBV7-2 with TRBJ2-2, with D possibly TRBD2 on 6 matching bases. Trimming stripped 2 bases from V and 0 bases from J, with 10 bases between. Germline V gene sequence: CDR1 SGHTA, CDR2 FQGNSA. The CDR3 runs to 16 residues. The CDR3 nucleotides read TGTGCCAGCAGCTTATATCGGGAGACGAACACCGGGGAGCTGTTTTTT. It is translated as CASSLYRETNTGELFF.

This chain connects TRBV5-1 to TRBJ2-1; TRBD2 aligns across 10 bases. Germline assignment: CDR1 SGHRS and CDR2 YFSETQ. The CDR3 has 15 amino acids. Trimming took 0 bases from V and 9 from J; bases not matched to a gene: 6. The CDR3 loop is CASSLVAASGSEQFF. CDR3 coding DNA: TGCGCCAGCAGCTTGGTTGCGGCTAGCGGGAGTGAGCAGTTCTTC.

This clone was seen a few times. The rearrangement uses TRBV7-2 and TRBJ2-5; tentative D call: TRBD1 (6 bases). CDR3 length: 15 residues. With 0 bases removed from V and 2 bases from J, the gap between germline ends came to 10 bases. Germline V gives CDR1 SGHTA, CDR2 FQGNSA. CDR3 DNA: TGTGCCAGCAGCTTAGCGCTAGGGGGTCAAGAGACCCAGTACTTC. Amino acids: CASSLALGGQETQYF. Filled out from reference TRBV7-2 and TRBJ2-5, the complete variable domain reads GAGVSQSPSNKVTEKGKDVELRCDPISGHTALYWYRQSLGQGLEFLIYFQGNSAPDKSGLPSDRFSAERTGGSVSTLTIQRTQQEDSAVYLCASSLALGGQETQYFGPGTRLLVL.

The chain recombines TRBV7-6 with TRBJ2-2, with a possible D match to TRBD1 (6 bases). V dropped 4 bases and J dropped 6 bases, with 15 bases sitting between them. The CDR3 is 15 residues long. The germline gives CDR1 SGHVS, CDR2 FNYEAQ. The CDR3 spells CASSSQGPPAGELFF. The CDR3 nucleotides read TGTGCCAGCAGCTCACAGGGACCCCCCGCCGGGGAGCTGTTTTTT.

For the CDR3, the DNA is TGTGCCAGCAGCCAGTGGAGGGGGCTTAATTCACCCCTCCACTTT. As protein: CASSQWRGLNSPLHF. This sequence joins TRBV14 and TRBJ1-6, with 7 bases fitting TRBD1. The CDR3 totals 15 residues. The ends lost 3 bases at V and 6 bases at J; junction bases unmatched: 5. The germline CDR1 and CDR2 sequences are SGHDN and FVKESK.

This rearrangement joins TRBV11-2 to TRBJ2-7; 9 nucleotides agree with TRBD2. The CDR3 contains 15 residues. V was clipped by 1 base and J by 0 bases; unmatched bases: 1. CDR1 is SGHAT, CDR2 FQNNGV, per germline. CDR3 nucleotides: TGTGCCAGCAGCTTAGTAGCGGGAGCCTCCTACGAGCAGTACTTC. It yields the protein CASSLVAGASYEQYF. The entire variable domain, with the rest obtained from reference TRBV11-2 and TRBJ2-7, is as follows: EAGVAQSPRYKIIEKRQSVAFWCNPISGHATLYWYQQILGQGPKLLIQFQNNGVVDDSQLPKDRFSAERLKGVDSTLKIQPAKLEDSAVYLCASSLVAGASYEQYFGPGTRLTVT.